This T cell receptor (beta chain) was sequenced in a study of T cell responses to AZD1222 COVID-19 vaccine. Broader study findings: Donors in the cohort were predominantly white British and more often female, and clonal diversity was possibly underestimated. It was only six AZD1222 recipients who were seropositive at baseline.

Clones were read by immunoSEQ multiplex PCR, and TCRdb kept only the in-frame ones, dropping some. The table shows tens of thousands of clones, with 88% occurring only once. Trimming pared 0 bases from V and 0 bases from J, leaving 19 bases between. The length of the CDR3 is 19 residues. Germline CDR1 LGHDT, CDR2 YNNKEL (reference sequence). A remark on this clone: No antigen is known for it.

The input for sequencing was peripheral blood, taken on day 0 of AZD1222 vaccination. This chain joins TRBV3-1 (or the pseudogene TRBV3-2) and TRBJ2-3, with a tentative D call TRBD1 (6 bases). The sequence derives from an adult in good health. CDR3 bases: TGTGCCAGCAGCCAAGATAGGCAGGGGCTTGGGGTGAGCACAGATACGCAGTATTTT. It encodes CASSQDRQGLGVSTDTQYF.